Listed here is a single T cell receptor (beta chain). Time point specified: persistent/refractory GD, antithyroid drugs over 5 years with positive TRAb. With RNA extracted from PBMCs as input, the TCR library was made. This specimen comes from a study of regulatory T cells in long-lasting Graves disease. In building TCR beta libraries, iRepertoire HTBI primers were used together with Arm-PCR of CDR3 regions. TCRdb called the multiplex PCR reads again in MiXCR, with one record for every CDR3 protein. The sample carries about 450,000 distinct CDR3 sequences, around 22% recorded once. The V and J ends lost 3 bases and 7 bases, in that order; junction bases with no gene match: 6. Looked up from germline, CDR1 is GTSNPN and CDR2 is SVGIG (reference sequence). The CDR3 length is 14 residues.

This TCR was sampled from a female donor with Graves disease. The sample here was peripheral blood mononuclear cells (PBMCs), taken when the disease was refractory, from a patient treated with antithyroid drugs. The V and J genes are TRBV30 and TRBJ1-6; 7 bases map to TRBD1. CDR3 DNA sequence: TGTGCCTGGAGCGACAGGGCATGGAATTCACCCCTCCACTTT. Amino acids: CAWSDRAWNSPLHF.